The entry below describes one TCR beta chain. Its antigen is not known. The sample belongs to a study of regulatory dendritic cells for organ transplantation. Study outcomes and limitations: The authors noted considerable between-person heterogeneity in alloreactive memory CD8+ cells.

Produced via immunoSEQ multiplex PCR; TCRdb's table is partial and in-frame only. The sample includes 30,000 or so clones, roughly 80% seen only once; the top ten take about 0.094%. V was cut by 0 bases and J by 2 bases, with 8 bases left in between. Germline CDR1 reads ENHRY; CDR2 reads SYGVKD. The CDR3 sequence is 14 residues long. What was sequenced was naive CD4+ T cells from blood. Sample subset: CD45RA+ naive T cells. This chain uses TRBV10-3 with TRBJ2-7; no definite D call. The clonotype was recovered from a human donor in good health. The CDR3 nucleotides are TGTGCCATCAGTGAGTCGTCAGGAACCTACGAGCAGTACTTC. It yields the protein CAISESSGTYEQYF.